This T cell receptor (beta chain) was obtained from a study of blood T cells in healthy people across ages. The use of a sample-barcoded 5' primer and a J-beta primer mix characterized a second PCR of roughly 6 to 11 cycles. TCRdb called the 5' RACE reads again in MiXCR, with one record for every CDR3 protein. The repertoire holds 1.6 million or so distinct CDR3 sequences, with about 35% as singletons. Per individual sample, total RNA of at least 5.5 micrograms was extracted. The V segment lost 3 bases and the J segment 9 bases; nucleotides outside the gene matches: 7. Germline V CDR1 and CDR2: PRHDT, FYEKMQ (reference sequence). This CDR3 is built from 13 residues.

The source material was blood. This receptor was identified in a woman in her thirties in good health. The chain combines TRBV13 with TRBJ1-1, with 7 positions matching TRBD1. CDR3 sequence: CASSFSRQGQAFF. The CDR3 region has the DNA TGTGCCAGCAGCTTTTCTAGACAGGGCCAAGCTTTCTTT.